This passage covers 18 T cell receptor beta chains from one sample sequenced in a study of blood T cell repertoires in COVID-19. Only in-frame clones appear in the TCRdb table, and some are missing; sequencing was by immunoSEQ multiplex PCR. The repertoire has 150,000 to 200,000 clones, under 85% of them found once; the top ten carry about 1.2%. Sequencing was done on a sample of peripheral blood. These receptors were obtained from a man aged 55 to 70 who had recovered from COVID-19.

CDR3 nucleotides: TGTGCCAGCAGCGTAGGAGGGGGAGATACGCAGTATTTT. Protein: CASSVGGGDTQYF. This chain uses TRBV9 with TRBJ2-3; D might be TRBD1 (6 bases). Trimming removed 0 bases from V and 5 bases from J, with 7 bases in between. The CDR3 has 13 residues. Germline V gives CDR1 SGDLS, CDR2 YYNGEE.

The CDR3 loop is CASSPRSGPPSNEKLFF. CDR3 nucleotide sequence: TGTGCCAGCTCACCACGTTCTGGGCCTCCCTCTAATGAAAAACTGTTTTTT. The chain uses TRBV18 and TRBJ1-4; D unclear. Germline values: CDR1 KGHSH, CDR2 LQKENI. The CDR3 spans 17 residues. Deletions cut 1 base from V and 3 bases from J, with 15 bases between.

This clone was detected once. V gene TRBV10-3 combines with J gene TRBJ2-7; 11 bases match TRBD2. CDR1 ENHRY and CDR2 SYGVKD come from the germline V gene. This CDR3 has 15 amino acids. The junction had 7 bases not matched to a gene; V was cut back by 5 bases and J by 4 bases. CDR3 nucleotide sequence: TGTGCCATCAGTACCGGGACTAGCGGTTCTTACGAGCAGTACTTC. This encodes CAISTGTSGSYEQYF.

The chain couples TRBV3-1 (or the pseudogene TRBV3-2) to TRBJ2-5; D may be TRBD1 (6 bases). Germline lookup yields CDR1 LGHDT and CDR2 YNNKEL (reference sequence). The CDR3 has 15 residues. Trimming removed 4 bases at V and 4 bases at J, with 16 bases between. The CDR3 is CASSRMVVGGETQYF. CDR3 in DNA: TGTGCCAGCAGCCGAATGGTGGTAGGGGGAGAGACCCAGTACTTC.

The chain is built from TRBV6-6 and TRBJ1-2; 9 bases line up with TRBD1. Germline CDR1 reads MNHNY; CDR2 reads SVGAGI (reference sequence). The CDR3 loop spans 15 amino acids. Trimming at V came to 3 bases and at J to 5 bases, leaving 7 bases not matched to a gene. Written as DNA, the CDR3 is TGTGCCAGCAGTTATCCGACAGGGGGACGGTATGGCTACACCTTC. Amino acids: CASSYPTGGRYGYTF.

The chain is built from TRBV2 and TRBJ2-5; 12 bases are a match to TRBD1. The CDR3 runs 14 residues. With 8 bases clipped from V and 6 bases from J, the junction kept 7 bases outside the gene matches. Germline V gene sequence: CDR1 SNHLY, CDR2 FYNNEI. The CDR3 region has the DNA TGTGCCAGCTCCGGGACAGGGGGCGTGAAGACCCAGTACTTC. Translation: CASSGTGGVKTQYF.

This clone was seen just once. The rearrangement uses TRBV4-2 and TRBJ1-2; tentatively, D is TRBD1 (5 bases). The V gene's germline CDR1 is LGHNA and CDR2 YNFKEQ. The CDR3 totals 16 residues. V was shortened by 0 bases and J by 2 bases, with 13 bases between the two germline ends. CDR3 amino acids: CASSQDRTGGNYGYTF. CDR3 sequence (DNA): TGTGCCAGCAGCCAAGATAGAACCGGGGGGAACTATGGCTACACCTTC.

The chain combines TRBV7-2 with TRBJ1-5; weak D call: TRBD1 (5 bases). This CDR3 has 16 amino acids. V was pared by 0 bases and J by 4 bases, with 13 bases between. Germline CDR1 reads SGHTA; CDR2 reads FQGNSA. The CDR3 is CASSLAAGQSNQPQHF. CDR3 nucleotides: TGTGCCAGCAGCTTAGCCGCGGGGCAGAGTAATCAGCCCCAGCATTTT.

The CDR3 DNA sequence: TGTGCCAGCAGTTTCTGGACCTCAGGGGGCAATCAGCCCCAGCATTTT. It specifies CASSFWTSGGNQPQHF. This sequence joins TRBV28 and TRBJ1-5, with D possibly TRBD1 on 6 matching bases. The V and J ends lost 3 bases and 2 bases respectively, with 14 bases between them. The CDR3 loop spans 16 amino acids. Per the germline V gene, CDR1 is MDHEN and CDR2 is SYDVKM.

The chain combines TRBV30 with TRBJ2-2; the D is unclear. V dropped 1 base and J dropped 9 bases, with 6 bases sitting between them. The germline V gene has CDR1 GTSNPN and CDR2 SVGIG (reference sequence). This CDR3 contains 11 residues. This CDR3 reads CAWSARRELFF. In nucleotides, the CDR3 is TGTGCCTGGAGTGCTAGGAGGGAGCTGTTTTTT.

The gene calls are TRBV6-1 and TRBJ1-2; possible D gene TRBD1, 5 bases. This CDR3 is built from 16 residues. Germline CDR1 MNHNS, CDR2 SASEGT. Trimming cost V 0 bases and J 6 bases, with 17 bases left between them. The CDR3 is CASSEAPGAQANGYTF. The CDR3 DNA sequence: TGTGCCAGCAGTGAAGCCCCTGGGGCGCAAGCAAATGGCTACACCTTC.

This chain links TRBV16 with TRBJ1-4; 9 bases agree with TRBD1. Losses at the gene ends were 4 bases for V and 6 bases for J; bases not matched to a gene: 3. This CDR3 is 14 amino acids long. Looked up from germline, CDR1 is KGHSY and CDR2 is FQNENV. This CDR3 is CASSPGQGYEKLFF. As DNA, the CDR3 is TGTGCCAGCAGCCCGGGACAGGGCTATGAAAAACTGTTTTTT.

V usage is TRBV6-2 or TRBV6-3 and J usage is TRBJ1-2; D is ambiguous. Germline values: CDR1 MNHEY, CDR2 SVGEGT. V was trimmed by 0 bases and J by 10 bases, leaving 12 bases between them. CDR3 size: 13 residues. The CDR3: CASSYSNPAAYTF. The CDR3 DNA reads TGTGCCAGCAGTTACTCGAACCCGGCGGCCTACACCTTC.

The gene calls are TRBV19 and TRBJ2-5; TRBD1 matches 7 bases. The germline CDR1 and CDR2 sequences are LNHDA and SQIVND (reference sequence). This CDR3 spans 16 amino acids. V shed 6 bases and J 3 bases; nucleotides not matched to a gene: 13. The CDR3: CASRARGQEEEETQYF. CDR3 coding DNA: TGTGCCAGTAGGGCGCGAGGACAGGAGGAGGAAGAGACCCAGTACTTC.

The chain couples TRBV7-2 to TRBJ2-1; 12 bases fit TRBD2. The CDR3 is 15 residues long. V was pared by 2 bases and J by 7 bases, with 3 bases of the junction left unmatched. Germline V gene lookup returns CDR1 SGHTA and CDR2 FQGNSA. The chain's CDR3 is CASSLTSGGMNEQFF. The CDR3 DNA is TGTGCCAGCAGCTTAACTAGCGGGGGGATGAATGAGCAGTTCTTC.

This clone occurred a few times. The chain links TRBV4-1 to TRBJ2-5, with 10 positions matching TRBD1. The germline CDR1 and CDR2 sequences are MGHRA and YSYEKL. With V trimmed by 4 bases and J by 4 bases, 9 bases remained unmatched. CDR3 length: 16 residues. In DNA form, the CDR3 reads TGCGCCAGCAGCCTAAATCCGGGACAGGGGCGAGAGACCCAGTACTTC. Its translation: CASSLNPGQGRETQYF.

The chain carries TRBV25-1 and TRBJ1-2, with TRBD1 as a possible D gene (5 bases). CDR1 is MGHDK, CDR2 SYGVNS, per germline. V lost 3 bases and J 2 bases, leaving 13 bases between the germline ends. The CDR3 covers 15 residues. CDR3 DNA: TGTGCCAGCAGTGAGTCAGGGCTACTGAACTATGGCTACACCTTC. Its translation: CASSESGLLNYGYTF.

The V call is TRBV10-3, the J call TRBJ2-5; possible D gene TRBD1, 7 bases. The CDR3 is 15 amino acids. The germline V and J ends were trimmed by 4 bases and 2 bases, with 14 bases remaining between them. CDR1 and CDR2 from the germline V gene are ENHRY and SYGVKD. The CDR3: CAISGLEGAQETQYF. The CDR3 bases are TGTGCCATCAGTGGACTAGAGGGGGCTCAAGAGACCCAGTACTTC.